Each of the 5 T cell receptor beta chains below was sequenced from the same sample in a study of T-cell memory formation after mild COVID-19. TCRdb re-called the 5' RACE reads with MiXCR, one entry per CDR3 protein. The table shows about 390,000 distinct CDR3 sequences, with approximately 16% occurring only once. The sequenced material came from PBMCs or a T cell subset sorted from them (not recorded which). The source of these receptors is a man aged 18 to 35 who had mild COVID-19 (a few samples of this study predate the infection). Cell type and time point are not known.

The chain combines TRBV29-1 with TRBJ2-5, with unresolved D. V was shortened by 5 bases and J by 0 bases, with 10 bases between the two germline ends. Germline lookup yields CDR1 SQVTM and CDR2 ANQGSEA. The CDR3 is 13 residues long. The CDR3 nucleotides are TGCAGCGTTAATCACGGACACCAAGAGACCCAGTACTTC. This codes for CSVNHGHQETQYF.

This clonotype was observed a handful of times. This chain connects TRBV27 to TRBJ2-1, with a weak D call TRBD2 (6 bases). CDR3 length equals 14 residues. V was shortened by 9 bases and J by 7 bases, with 19 bases between the two germline ends. Germline CDR1 is MNHEY and CDR2 is SMNVEV (reference sequence). CDR3 sequence reads: CASSRDSVFNEQFF. The CDR3, as DNA: TGTGCCAGTTCCCGGGACTCCGTTTTTAATGAGCAGTTCTTC.

The genes are TRBV5-1 and TRBJ1-1, with D possibly TRBD1 on 6 matching bases. Germline CDR1 SGHRS, CDR2 YFSETQ. The CDR3 is 15 residues long. The V gene lost 3 bases and the J gene lost 1 base, with 13 bases spanning the gap. The CDR3 here is CASSSYKQGNTEAFF. In DNA form, the CDR3 reads TGCGCCAGCAGCTCATATAAACAGGGGAACACTGAAGCTTTCTTT.

This clonotype has just a few counts. The CDR3 bases are TGTGCCAGCAGCTCCTTCGCAGATACGCAGTATTTT. It encodes CASSSFADTQYF. The V and J genes are TRBV7-2 and TRBJ2-3; D is ambiguous. V dropped 4 bases and J dropped 4 bases, with 6 bases sitting between them. The CDR3 covers 12 residues. Germline V gives CDR1 SGHTA, CDR2 FQGNSA. The whole variable domain, filled in from reference TRBV7-2 and TRBJ2-3, reads GAGVSQSPSNKVTEKGKDVELRCDPISGHTALYWYRQSLGQGLEFLIYFQGNSAPDKSGLPSDRFSAERTGGSVSTLTIQRTQQEDSAVYLCASSSFADTQYFGPGTRLTVL.

The genes are TRBV28 and TRBJ1-5, with 10 bases identical to TRBD1. CDR3 length: 14 residues. CDR1 is MDHEN, CDR2 SYDVKM, per germline. Trimming cost V 8 bases and J 8 bases; bases outside gene matches: 9. CDR3 in DNA: TGTGCCAGCGGACCCGACAGGGGGCGCGAGCCCCAGCATTTT. It is translated as CASGPDRGREPQHF.